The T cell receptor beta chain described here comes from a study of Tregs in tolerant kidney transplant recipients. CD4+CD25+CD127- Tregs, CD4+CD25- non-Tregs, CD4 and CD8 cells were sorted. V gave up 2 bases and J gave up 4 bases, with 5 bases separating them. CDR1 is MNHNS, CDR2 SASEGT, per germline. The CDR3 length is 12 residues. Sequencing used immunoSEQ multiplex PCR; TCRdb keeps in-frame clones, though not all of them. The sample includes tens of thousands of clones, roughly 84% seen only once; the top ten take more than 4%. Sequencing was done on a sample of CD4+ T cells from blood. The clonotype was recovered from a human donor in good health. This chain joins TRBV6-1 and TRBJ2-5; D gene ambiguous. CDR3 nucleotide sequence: TGTGCCAGCAGTGAATCCCGAGAGACCCAGTACTTC. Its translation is CASSESRETQYF.